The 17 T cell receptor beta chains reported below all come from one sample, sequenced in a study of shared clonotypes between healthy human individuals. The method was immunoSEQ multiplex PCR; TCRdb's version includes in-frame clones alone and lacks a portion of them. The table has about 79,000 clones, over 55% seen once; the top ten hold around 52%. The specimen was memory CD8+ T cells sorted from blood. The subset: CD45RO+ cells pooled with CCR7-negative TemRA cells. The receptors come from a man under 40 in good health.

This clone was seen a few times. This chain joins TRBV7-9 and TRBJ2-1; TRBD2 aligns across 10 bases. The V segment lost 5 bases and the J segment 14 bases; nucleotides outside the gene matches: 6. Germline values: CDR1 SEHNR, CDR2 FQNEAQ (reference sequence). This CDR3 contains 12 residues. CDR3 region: CASSQISGGEFF. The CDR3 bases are TGTGCCAGCAGCCAGATAAGCGGGGGGGAGTTCTTC. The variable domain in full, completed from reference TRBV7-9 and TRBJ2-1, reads DTGVSQNPRHKITKRGQNVTFRCDPISEHNRLYWYRQTLGQGPEFLTYFQNEAQLEKSRLLSDRFSAERPKGSFSTLEIQRTEQGDSAMYLCASSQISGGEFFGPGTRLTVL.

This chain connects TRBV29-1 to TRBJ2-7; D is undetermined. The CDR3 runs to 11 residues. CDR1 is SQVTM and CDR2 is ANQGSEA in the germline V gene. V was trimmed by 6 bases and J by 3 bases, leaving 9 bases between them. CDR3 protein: CSVGMGYEQYF. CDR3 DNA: TGCAGCGTGGGAATGGGCTACGAGCAGTACTTC.

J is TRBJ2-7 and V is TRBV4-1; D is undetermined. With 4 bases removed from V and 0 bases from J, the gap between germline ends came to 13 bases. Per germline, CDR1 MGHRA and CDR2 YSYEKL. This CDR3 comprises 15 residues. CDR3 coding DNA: TGCGCCAGCAGCCCCCGGTTGGGAAGCTCCTACGAGCAGTACTTC. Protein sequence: CASSPRLGSSYEQYF.

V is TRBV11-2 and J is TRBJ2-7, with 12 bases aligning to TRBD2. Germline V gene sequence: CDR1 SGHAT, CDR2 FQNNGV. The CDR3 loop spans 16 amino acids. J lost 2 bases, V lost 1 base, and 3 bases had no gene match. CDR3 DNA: TGTGCCAGCAGCTTAGCCCCTAGCGGGAGGGCCTACGAGCAGTACTTC. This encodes CASSLAPSGRAYEQYF.

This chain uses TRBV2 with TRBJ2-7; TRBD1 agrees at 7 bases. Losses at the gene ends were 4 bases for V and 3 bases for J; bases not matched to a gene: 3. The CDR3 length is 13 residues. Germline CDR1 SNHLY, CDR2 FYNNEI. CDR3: CASSARDSYEQYF. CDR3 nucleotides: TGTGCCAGCAGTGCCCGGGACAGCTACGAGCAGTACTTC.

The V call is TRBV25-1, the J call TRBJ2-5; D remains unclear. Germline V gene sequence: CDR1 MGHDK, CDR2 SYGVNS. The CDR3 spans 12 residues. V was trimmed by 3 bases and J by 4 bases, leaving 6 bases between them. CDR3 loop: CASSEVGETQYF. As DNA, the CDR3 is TGTGCCAGCAGTGAGGTGGGAGAGACCCAGTACTTC.

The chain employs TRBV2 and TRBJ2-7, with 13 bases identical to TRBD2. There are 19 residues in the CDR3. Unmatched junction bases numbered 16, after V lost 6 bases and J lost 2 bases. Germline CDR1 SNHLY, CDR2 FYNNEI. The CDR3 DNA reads TGTGCCAGCAGGGAGAACCCGGGACTAGCGGGAATATCCCCCTACGAGCAGTACTTC. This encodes CASRENPGLAGISPYEQYF.

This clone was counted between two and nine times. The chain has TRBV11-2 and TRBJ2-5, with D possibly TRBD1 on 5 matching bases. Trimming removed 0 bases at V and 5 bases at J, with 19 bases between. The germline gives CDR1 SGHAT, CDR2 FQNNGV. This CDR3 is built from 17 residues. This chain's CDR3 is CASSLDRQGHLGETQYF. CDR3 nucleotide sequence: TGTGCCAGCAGCTTAGATAGGCAGGGCCATCTTGGGGAGACCCAGTACTTC.

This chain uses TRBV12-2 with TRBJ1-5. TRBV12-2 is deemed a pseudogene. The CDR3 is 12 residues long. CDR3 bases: TGTGCCAGCGCCGATAGCAATCAGCCCCAGCATTTT. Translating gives CASADSNQPQHF.

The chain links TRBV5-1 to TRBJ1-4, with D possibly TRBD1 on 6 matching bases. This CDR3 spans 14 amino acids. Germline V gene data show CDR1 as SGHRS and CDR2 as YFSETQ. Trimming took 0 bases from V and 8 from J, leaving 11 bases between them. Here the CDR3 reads CASSLAGAGEKLFF. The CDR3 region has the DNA TGCGCCAGCAGCTTGGCGGGGGCGGGCGAAAAACTGTTTTTT.

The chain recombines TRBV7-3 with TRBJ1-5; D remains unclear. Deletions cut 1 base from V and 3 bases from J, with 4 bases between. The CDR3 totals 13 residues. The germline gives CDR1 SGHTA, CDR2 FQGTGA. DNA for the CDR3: TGTGCCAGCAGCTTAAACGTCAATCAGCCCCAGCATTTT. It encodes CASSLNVNQPQHF. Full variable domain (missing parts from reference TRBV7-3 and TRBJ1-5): GAGVSQTPSNKVTEKGKYVELRCDPISGHTALYWYRQSLGQGPEFLIYFQGTGAADDSGLPNDRFFAVRPEGSVSTLKIQRTERGDSAVYLCASSLNVNQPQHFGDGTRLSIL.

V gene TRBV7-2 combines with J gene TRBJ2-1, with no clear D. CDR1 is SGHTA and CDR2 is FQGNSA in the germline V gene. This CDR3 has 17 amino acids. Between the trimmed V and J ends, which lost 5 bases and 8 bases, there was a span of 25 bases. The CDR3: CASSGFHRTTGNDEQFF. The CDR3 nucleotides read TGTGCCAGCAGCGGCTTCCATCGAACTACGGGTAACGATGAGCAGTTCTTC.

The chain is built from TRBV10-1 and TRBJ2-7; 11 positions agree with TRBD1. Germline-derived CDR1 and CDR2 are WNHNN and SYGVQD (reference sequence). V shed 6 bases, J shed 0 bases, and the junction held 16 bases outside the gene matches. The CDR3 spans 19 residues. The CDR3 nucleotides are TGCGCCAGCAGGCGCAGGGGACAGGGGGAAACTGGGAGCTCCTACGAGCAGTACTTC. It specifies CASRRRGQGETGSSYEQYF.

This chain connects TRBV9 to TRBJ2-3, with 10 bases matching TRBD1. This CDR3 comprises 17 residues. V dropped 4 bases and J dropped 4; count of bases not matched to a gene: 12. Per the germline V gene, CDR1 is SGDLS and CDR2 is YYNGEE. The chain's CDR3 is CASSIRNPGQGSDTQYF. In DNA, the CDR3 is TGTGCCAGCAGCATCCGAAATCCGGGACAGGGGTCAGATACGCAGTATTTT.

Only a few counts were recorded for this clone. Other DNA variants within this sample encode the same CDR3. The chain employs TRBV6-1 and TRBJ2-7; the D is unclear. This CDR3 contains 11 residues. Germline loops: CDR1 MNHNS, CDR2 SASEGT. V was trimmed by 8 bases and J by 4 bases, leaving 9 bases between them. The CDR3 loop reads CASVLFYEQYF. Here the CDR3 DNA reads TGTGCCAGCGTACTTTTTTACGAGCAGTACTTC.

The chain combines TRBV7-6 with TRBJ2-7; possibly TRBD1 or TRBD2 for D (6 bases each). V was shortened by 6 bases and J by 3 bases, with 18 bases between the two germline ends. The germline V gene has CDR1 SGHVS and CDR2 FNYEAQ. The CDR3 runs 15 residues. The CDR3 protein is CASSPRGELFYEQYF. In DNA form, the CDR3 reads TGTGCCAGCAGTCCGAGGGGGGAGCTCTTCTACGAGCAGTACTTC.

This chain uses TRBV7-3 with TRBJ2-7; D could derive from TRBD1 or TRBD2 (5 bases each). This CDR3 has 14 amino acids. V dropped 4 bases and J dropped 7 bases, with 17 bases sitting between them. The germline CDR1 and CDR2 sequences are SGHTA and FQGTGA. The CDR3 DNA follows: TGTGCCAGCAGCTCCGAGCGGTGGGGCAGGGAGCAGTACTTC. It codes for CASSSERWGREQYF.